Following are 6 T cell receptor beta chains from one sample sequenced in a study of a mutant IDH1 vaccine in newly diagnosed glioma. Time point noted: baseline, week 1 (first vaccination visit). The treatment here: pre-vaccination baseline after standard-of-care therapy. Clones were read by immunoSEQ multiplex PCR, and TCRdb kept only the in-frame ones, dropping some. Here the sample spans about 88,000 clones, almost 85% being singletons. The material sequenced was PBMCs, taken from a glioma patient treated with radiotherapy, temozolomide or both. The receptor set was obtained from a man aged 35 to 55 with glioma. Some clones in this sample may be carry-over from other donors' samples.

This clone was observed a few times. The CDR3 nucleotides are TGTGCCAGCAGTGCTGACGGACTCGGGGATGGCTACACCTTC. Translated, it gives CASSADGLGDGYTF. The V call is TRBV5-4, the J call TRBJ1-2; D is unresolved. This CDR3 contains 14 residues. V dropped 5 bases and J dropped 6 bases, with 17 bases sitting between them. CDR1 is SGHNT and CDR2 is YYREEE in the germline V gene (reference sequence).

In nucleotides, the CDR3 is TGTGCCAGCAGTGAAGGGGGTAGCGGGGGGTACACCGGGGAGCTGTTTTTT. Protein sequence: CASSEGGSGGYTGELFF. The chain joins TRBV6-1 to TRBJ2-2; 10 nucleotides align to TRBD2. Germline values: CDR1 MNHNS, CDR2 SASEGT. Trimming at V came to 1 base and at J to 3 bases, leaving 5 bases not matched to a gene. The CDR3 runs 17 residues.

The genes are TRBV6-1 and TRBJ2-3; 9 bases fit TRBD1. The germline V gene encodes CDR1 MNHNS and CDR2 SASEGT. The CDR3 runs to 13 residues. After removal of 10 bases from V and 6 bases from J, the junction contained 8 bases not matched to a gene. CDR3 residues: CATLPGQGDTQYF. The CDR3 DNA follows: TGTGCCACCCTACCGGGACAGGGTGATACGCAGTATTTT.

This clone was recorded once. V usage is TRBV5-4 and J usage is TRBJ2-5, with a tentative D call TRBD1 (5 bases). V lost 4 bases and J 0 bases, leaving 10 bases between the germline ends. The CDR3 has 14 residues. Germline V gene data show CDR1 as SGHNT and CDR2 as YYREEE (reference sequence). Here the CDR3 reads CASSRQSYQETQYF. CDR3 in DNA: TGTGCCAGCAGCCGACAGAGTTACCAAGAGACCCAGTACTTC. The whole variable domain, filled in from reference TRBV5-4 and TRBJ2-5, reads ETGVTQSPTHLIKTRGQQVTLRCSSQSGHNTVSWYQQALGQGPQFIFQYYREEENGRGNFPPRFSGLQFPNYSSELNVNALELDDSALYLCASSRQSYQETQYFGPGTRLLVL.

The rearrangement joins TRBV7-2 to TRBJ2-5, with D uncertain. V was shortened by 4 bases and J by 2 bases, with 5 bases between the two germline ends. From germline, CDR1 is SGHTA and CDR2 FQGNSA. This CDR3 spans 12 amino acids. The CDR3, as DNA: TGTGCCAGCAGCTCCCAACAAGAGACCCAGTACTTC. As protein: CASSSQQETQYF.

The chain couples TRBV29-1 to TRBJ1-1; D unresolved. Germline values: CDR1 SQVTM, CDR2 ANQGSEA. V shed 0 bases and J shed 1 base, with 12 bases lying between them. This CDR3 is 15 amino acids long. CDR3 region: CSVEDSGAGNTEAFF. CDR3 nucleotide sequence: TGCAGCGTTGAAGATTCGGGCGCGGGGAACACTGAAGCTTTCTTT.